This entry lists 30 T cell receptor beta chains sequenced from one sample in a study of CD8+ T cells in alopecia areata. Treatment denoted: oral pan-JAK inhibitor, 5-10 mg twice daily. Extraction of RNA preceded its reverse transcription into cDNA, which served as the sequencing template. Profiled with immunoSEQ multiplex PCR; TCRdb holds only in-frame clones, not every one. The sample holds about 210,000 clones; 64% are singletons and the top ten take about 4.2%. The sequences come from CD4+ T cells sorted from blood, collected at week 4, from a patient treated with tofacitinib. The source of these receptors is a human donor with alopecia areata.

This chain links TRBV25-1 with TRBJ1-1; possible D gene TRBD1, 6 bases. The CDR3 contains 14 residues. The germline gives CDR1 MGHDK, CDR2 SYGVNS. With 2 bases removed from V and 1 base from J, the gap between germline ends came to 8 bases. CDR3 DNA sequence: TGTGCCAGCAGTGAAACAGGGACGAACACTGAAGCTTTCTTT. Translation gives CASSETGTNTEAFF.

The chain recombines TRBV2 with TRBJ2-2; D remains unclear. The ends were cut back, 4 bases at V and 1 base at J, with 4 bases in the middle. Germline CDR1 and CDR2: SNHLY and FYNNEI. This CDR3 comprises 13 residues. CDR3 in DNA: TGTGCCAGCAGTGTGGGGAACACCGGGGAGCTGTTTTTT. Residues: CASSVGNTGELFF.

This clone was seen a handful of times. The chain uses TRBV29-1 and TRBJ1-2; a weak D match, TRBD1 (6 bases). Per germline, CDR1 SQVTM and CDR2 ANQGSEA. This CDR3 contains 14 residues. V gave up 4 bases and J gave up 4 bases, with 16 bases separating them. CDR3 sequence reads: CSVGVTGNLYGYTF. DNA of the CDR3: TGCAGCGTTGGGGTAACAGGGAACCTCTATGGCTACACCTTC.

The table lists this clone with a few counts. J is TRBJ2-1 and V is TRBV9; tentatively, D is TRBD2 (6 bases). This CDR3 has 16 residues. CDR1 and CDR2 (germline): SGDLS, YYNGEE. Trimming removed 0 bases at V and 3 bases at J, with 13 bases between. The DNA of the CDR3 is TGTGCCAGCAGCGTAGCGGGGCGGGGTAGCTACAATGAGCAGTTCTTC. It codes for CASSVAGRGSYNEQFF.

V gene TRBV7-2 combines with J gene TRBJ2-5; 7 bases match TRBD2. There are 13 residues in the CDR3. Germline V gives CDR1 SGHTA, CDR2 FQGNSA. V dropped 6 bases and J dropped 2; count of bases not matched to a gene: 3. DNA for the CDR3: TGTGCCAGCAGGTGGGGGGGGCAAGAGACCCAGTACTTC. It encodes CASRWGGQETQYF.

This clone was detected only a few times. The J gene is TRBJ2-7, the V gene TRBV4-2; D could derive from TRBD1 or TRBD2 (6 bases each). V was clipped by 4 bases and J by 5 bases, with 12 bases between them. Germline-derived CDR1 and CDR2 are LGHNA and YNFKEQ. The CDR3 consists of 13 residues. CDR3 in amino acids: CASSPRRGDEQYF. The CDR3 nucleotides read TGTGCCAGCAGCCCACGTAGGGGGGACGAGCAGTACTTC.

Regarding this clone: Other DNA sequences in this sample translate to the same CDR3. The gene calls are TRBV9 and TRBJ1-1; D is undetermined. Germline lookup yields CDR1 SGDLS and CDR2 YYNGEE. The V gene lost 0 bases and the J gene lost 1 base, with 7 bases spanning the gap. The CDR3 has 14 amino acids. This CDR3 reads CASSVGSGNTEAFF. CDR3 nucleotide sequence: TGTGCCAGCAGCGTAGGTTCAGGGAACACTGAAGCTTTCTTT.

This clone was seen once. The chain combines TRBV5-1 with TRBJ1-2; 10 nucleotides match TRBD1. The CDR3 is made up of 16 amino acids. Germline-derived CDR1 and CDR2 are SGHRS and YFSETQ. V dropped 3 bases and J dropped 2; count of bases not matched to a gene: 7. CDR3 sequence: CASSSGQGRPNYGYTF. Here the CDR3 DNA reads TGCGCCAGCAGCTCGGGACAGGGGAGGCCGAACTATGGCTACACCTTC.

The chain combines TRBV9 with TRBJ2-4, with a tentative D call TRBD1 (6 bases). Between the trimmed V and J ends, which lost 4 bases and 5 bases, there was a span of 7 bases. This CDR3 comprises 12 residues. In germline, CDR1 is SGDLS, CDR2 YYNGEE. The CDR3 sequence is CASSPGENIQYF. The DNA for the CDR3 is TGTGCCAGCAGCCCAGGGGAAAACATTCAGTACTTC.

The V gene is TRBV15, the J gene TRBJ1-6; tentative D call: TRBD1 (5 bases). The germline CDR1 and CDR2 sequences are LNHNV and YYDKDF (reference sequence). This CDR3 is built from 16 residues. V lost 3 bases and J 6 bases, leaving 15 bases between the germline ends. The CDR3 region is CATSREAGTVNSPLHF. For the CDR3, the DNA is TGTGCCACCAGCAGGGAGGCAGGGACCGTTAATTCACCCCTCCACTTT.

The CDR3 bases are TGCGCCAGCAGCTTGGCCTCGACGGGACAGGACCTCTACGAGCAGTACTTC. Translation gives CASSLASTGQDLYEQYF. The rearrangement joins TRBV5-1 to TRBJ2-7; 8 bases are shared with TRBD1. The germline gives CDR1 SGHRS, CDR2 YFSETQ. J was trimmed by 3 bases and V by 0 bases; bases with no gene match: 11. The CDR3 sequence is 17 residues long.

This clone appeared once. This rearrangement joins TRBV18 to TRBJ2-7, with a weak D call TRBD2 (6 bases). There are 15 residues in the CDR3. Germline CDR1 is KGHSH and CDR2 is LQKENI. V was trimmed by 2 bases and J by 0 bases, leaving 11 bases between them. CDR3: CASSPGSSASYEQYF. For the CDR3, the DNA is TGTGCCAGCTCACCAGGGTCTAGCGCCTCCTACGAGCAGTACTTC.

This chain joins TRBV2 and TRBJ1-5; 9 bases agree with TRBD1. This CDR3 contains 14 residues. Unmatched junction bases numbered 5, after V lost 5 bases and J lost 6 bases. Germline CDR1 is SNHLY and CDR2 is FYNNEI. The CDR3 coding sequence is TGTGCCAGCAGTTCCTCGACAGGGGGTCAGCCCCAGCATTTT. It codes for CASSSSTGGQPQHF.

The gene calls are TRBV7-9 and TRBJ2-7, with D uncertain. The CDR3 is made up of 14 amino acids. Germline-derived CDR1 and CDR2 are SEHNR and FQNEAQ (reference sequence). The ends were cut back, 1 base at V and 5 bases at J, with 12 bases in the middle. The CDR3 loop reads CASSLGFEWNEQYF. The CDR3 coding sequence is TGTGCCAGCAGCTTAGGGTTCGAGTGGAACGAGCAGTACTTC.

The chain uses TRBV29-1 and TRBJ2-3; D possibly corresponds to TRBD1 (6 bases). Germline-derived CDR1 and CDR2 are SQVTM and ANQGSEA. Trimming removed 6 bases at V and 4 bases at J, with 14 bases between. The length of the CDR3 is 13 residues. The CDR3 here is CSVGRTEADTQYF. The CDR3 region has the DNA TGCAGCGTGGGGCGGACAGAAGCAGATACGCAGTATTTT.

Only a few counts were recorded for this clone. The chain carries TRBV11-2 and TRBJ2-1; no definite D call. Germline V gene lookup returns CDR1 SGHAT and CDR2 FQNNGV. CDR3 size: 15 residues. The V gene lost 3 bases and the J gene lost 4 bases, with 13 bases spanning the gap. As DNA, the CDR3 is TGTGCCAGCAGCTTGGCCCCCTCGATGTACAATGAGCAGTTCTTC. Protein: CASSLAPSMYNEQFF.

This chain joins TRBV5-1 and TRBJ2-5; possibly TRBD2 for D (6 bases). V was cut by 2 bases and J by 4 bases, with 12 bases left in between. Germline V CDR1 and CDR2: SGHRS, YFSETQ. The CDR3 loop spans 14 amino acids. For the CDR3, the DNA is TGCGCCAGCAGCTTAGAACGGGGAGGAGAGACCCAGTACTTC. Its protein is CASSLERGGETQYF. The whole variable domain, remainder taken from reference TRBV5-1 and TRBJ2-5, is KAGVTQTPRYLIKTRGQQVTLSCSPISGHRSVSWYQQTPGQGLQFLFEYFSETQRNKGNFPGRFSGRQFSNSRSEMNVSTLELGDSALYLCASSLERGGETQYFGPGTRLLVL.

This chain connects TRBV7-2 to TRBJ1-6; D remains unclear. The ends were cut back, 5 bases at V and 9 bases at J, with 20 bases in the middle. This CDR3 spans 16 amino acids. Germline V gene sequence: CDR1 SGHTA, CDR2 FQGNSA. The CDR3 region has the DNA TGTGCCAGCAGCCCGGCCATAAGCAGTGTTCGTTCACCCCTCCACTTT. It codes for CASSPAISSVRSPLHF.

The chain is built from TRBV2 and TRBJ2-6; a weak D match, TRBD1 (5 bases). The CDR3 runs 16 residues. Germline V gives CDR1 SNHLY, CDR2 FYNNEI. V lost 5 bases, J lost 1 base, and 12 bases lay in between. The CDR3 sequence: CASSLQAASGANVLTF. For the CDR3, the DNA is TGTGCCAGCAGTCTACAGGCTGCTTCTGGGGCCAACGTCCTGACTTTC.

The V gene is TRBV9, the J gene TRBJ1-2; D may be TRBD1 (5 bases). Germline V lookup: CDR1 SGDLS, CDR2 YYNGEE. The CDR3 is made up of 13 amino acids. Trimming took off 3 bases at V and 8 bases at J, with 14 bases between the two ends. CDR3 nucleotides: TGTGCCAGCAGCGGCGGGACGTCCAAGGGCTACACCTTC. Residues: CASSGGTSKGYTF.

The chain is built from TRBV6-6 and TRBJ2-1; no clear D. Trimming took off 6 bases at V and 7 bases at J, with 22 bases between the two ends. Germline values: CDR1 MNHNY, CDR2 SVGAGI (reference sequence). The CDR3 is 16 residues long. CDR3 nucleotide sequence: TGTGCCAGCAGACAAACATCCGCCCGACGTCGGAATGAGCAGTTCTTC. Translation gives CASRQTSARRRNEQFF.

The chain has TRBV18 and TRBJ2-5, with D possibly being TRBD2 (6 bases). Germline-derived CDR1 and CDR2 are KGHSH and LQKENI. This CDR3 region has 15 residues. V was trimmed by 1 base and J by 5 bases, leaving 14 bases between them. CDR3 DNA: TGTGCCAGCTCACCACGGCGGGGTGGTTCCGAGACCCAGTACTTC. Amino acids: CASSPRRGGSETQYF.

Only a few counts were recorded for this clone. J is TRBJ2-5 and V is TRBV7-2; TRBD1 matches 7 bases. Germline V CDR1 and CDR2: SGHTA, FQGNSA. V was clipped by 1 base and J by 7 bases; unmatched bases: 9. The CDR3 loop spans 15 amino acids. CDR3 nucleotides: TGTGCCAGCAGCTTAGGGGACAGCGAGGTGGGGACCCAGTACTTC. Encoded protein: CASSLGDSEVGTQYF.

The chain employs TRBV7-9 and TRBJ1-4, with 8 bases fitting TRBD1. CDR1 is SEHNR, CDR2 FQNEAQ, per germline (reference sequence). The CDR3 consists of 13 residues. Losses at the gene ends were 4 bases for V and 10 bases for J; bases not matched to a gene: 5. CDR3 nucleotide sequence: TGTGCCAGCAGCTCCGACAGGGGAGGAAAACTGTTTTTT. As protein: CASSSDRGGKLFF.

The rearrangement joins TRBV7-2 to TRBJ2-2, with D tentatively TRBD1 (6 bases). The CDR3 covers 14 residues. Trimming stripped 3 bases from V and 7 bases from J, with 12 bases between. CDR1 and CDR2 (germline): SGHTA, FQGNSA. CDR3 in amino acids: CASSLGRTVGELFF. CDR3 nucleotides: TGTGCCAGCAGCTTGGGTAGGACAGTCGGGGAGCTGTTTTTT.

The rearrangement joins TRBV7-2 to TRBJ2-3; perhaps TRBD2 as D (7 bases). The V gene's germline CDR1 is SGHTA and CDR2 FQGNSA. Between the trimmed V and J ends, which lost 5 bases and 6 bases, there was a span of 18 bases. The CDR3 runs to 15 residues. Here the CDR3 reads CASSPSWGGRDTQYF. CDR3 DNA: TGTGCCAGCAGCCCCTCGTGGGGGGGCCGGGATACGCAGTATTTT.

Concerning this clone: The junction does not match germline at one end; this may be a read error. This rearrangement joins TRBV7-2 to TRBJ2-2, with 9 bases fitting TRBD2. This CDR3 contains 17 residues. Germline V CDR1 and CDR2: SGHTA, FQGNSA. CDR3 DNA sequence: TGCGCCAGCAGCGTAATCGCGGGGGGGCGTTCTACCGGGGAGCTGTTTTTT. It translates to CASSVIAGGRSTGELFF.

The chain employs TRBV5-5 and TRBJ2-1, with 7 bases identical to TRBD1. The CDR3 extends over 15 amino acids. The germline V gene encodes CDR1 SGHKS and CDR2 YYEKEE (reference sequence). The trim removed 4 bases at V and 0 bases at J, leaving 4 bases unmatched. CDR3 loop: CASSAGDSSYNEQFF. Written as DNA, the CDR3 is TGTGCCAGCAGCGCCGGGGACAGCTCCTACAATGAGCAGTTCTTC.

V usage is TRBV12-5 and J usage is TRBJ1-2; maybe TRBD1 (5 bases). Per germline, CDR1 LGHNT and CDR2 FRNRAP. V lost 7 bases, J lost 0 bases, and 15 bases lay in between. The CDR3 length is 15 residues. The CDR3: CASAQSQGANYGYTF. CDR3 DNA sequence: TGTGCTAGTGCCCAATCCCAGGGAGCTAACTATGGCTACACCTTC.

This chain uses TRBV2 with TRBJ1-6; D is unclear. The germline CDR1 and CDR2 sequences are SNHLY and FYNNEI. This CDR3 is 14 amino acids long. V was shortened by 8 bases and J by 7 bases, with 15 bases between the two germline ends. CDR3 nucleotides: TGTGCCAGCGGGGAGGGAAGGGCCAATTCACCCCTCCACTTT. Translating gives CASGEGRANSPLHF.